One T cell receptor beta chain is described in this entry. The immunoSEQ assay amplified TCRB CDR3 from up to 2 ug DNA. The PCR used 60 V beta and 13 J beta primers. The protocol was immunoSEQ multiplex PCR, while the TCRdb copy is restricted to in-frame clones and leaves out a portion. The sample lists over 65,000 clones; about 85% were seen once. Indicated time point: after dendritic cell vaccination, including at tumor progression/relapse. Blood PBMC samples: pre-vaccination, two weeks post third vaccination, and at tumor progression. V was cut by 2 bases and J by 0 bases, with 12 bases left in between. The CDR3 runs 16 residues. Germline V gene lookup returns CDR1 KGHSH and CDR2 LQKENI. This entry comes from a study of glioma-infiltrating T cells after dendritic cell vaccination.

This sequence originates from a human donor with glioblastoma. V and J are TRBV18 and TRBJ2-3; D is uncertain. The sample here was blood, taken after dendritic cell vaccination. The CDR3 sequence: CASSPLSGTSTDTQYF. CDR3 DNA sequence: TGTGCCAGCTCACCATTGTCAGGTACTAGCACAGATACGCAGTATTTT.